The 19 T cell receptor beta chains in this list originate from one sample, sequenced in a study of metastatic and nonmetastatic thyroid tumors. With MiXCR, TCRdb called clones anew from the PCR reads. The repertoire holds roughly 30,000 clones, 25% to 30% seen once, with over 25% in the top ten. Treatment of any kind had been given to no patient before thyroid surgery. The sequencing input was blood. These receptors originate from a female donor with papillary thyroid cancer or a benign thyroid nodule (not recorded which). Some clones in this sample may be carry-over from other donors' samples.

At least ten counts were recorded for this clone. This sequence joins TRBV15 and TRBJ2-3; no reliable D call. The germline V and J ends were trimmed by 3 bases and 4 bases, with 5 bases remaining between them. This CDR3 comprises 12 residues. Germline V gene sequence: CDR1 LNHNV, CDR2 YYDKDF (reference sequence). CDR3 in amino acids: CATSRSADTQYF. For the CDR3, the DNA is TGTGCCACCAGCAGGTCCGCAGATACGCAGTATTTT.

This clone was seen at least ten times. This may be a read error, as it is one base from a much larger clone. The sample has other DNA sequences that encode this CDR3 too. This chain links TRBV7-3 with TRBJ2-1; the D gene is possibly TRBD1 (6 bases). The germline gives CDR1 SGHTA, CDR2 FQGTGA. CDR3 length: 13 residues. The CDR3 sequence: CASSQGTRYEQFF. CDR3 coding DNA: TGCGCCAGCAGCCAAGGGACACGCTATGAGCAGTTCTTC.

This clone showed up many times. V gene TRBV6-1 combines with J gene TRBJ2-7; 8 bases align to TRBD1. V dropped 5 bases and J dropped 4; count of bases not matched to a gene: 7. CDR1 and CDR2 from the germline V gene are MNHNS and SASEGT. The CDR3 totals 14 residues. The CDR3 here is CASSKDRAKYEQYF. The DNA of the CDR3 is TGTGCCAGCAGTAAGGACAGGGCCAAATACGAGCAGTACTTC.

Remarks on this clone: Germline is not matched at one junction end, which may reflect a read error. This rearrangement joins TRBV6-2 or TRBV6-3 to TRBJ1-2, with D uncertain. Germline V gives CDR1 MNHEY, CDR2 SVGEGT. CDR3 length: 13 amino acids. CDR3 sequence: CASTYGQNYGYTF. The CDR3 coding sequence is TGTGCCAGCACTTACGGGCAGAACTATGGCTACACCTTC.

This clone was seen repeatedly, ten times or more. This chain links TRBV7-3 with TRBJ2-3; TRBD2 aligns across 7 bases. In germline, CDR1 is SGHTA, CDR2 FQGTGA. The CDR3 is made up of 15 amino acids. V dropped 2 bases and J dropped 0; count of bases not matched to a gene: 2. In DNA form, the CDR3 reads TGTGCCAGCAGCTTACTGGGACTAAGCACAGATACGCAGTATTTT. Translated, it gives CASSLLGLSTDTQYF.

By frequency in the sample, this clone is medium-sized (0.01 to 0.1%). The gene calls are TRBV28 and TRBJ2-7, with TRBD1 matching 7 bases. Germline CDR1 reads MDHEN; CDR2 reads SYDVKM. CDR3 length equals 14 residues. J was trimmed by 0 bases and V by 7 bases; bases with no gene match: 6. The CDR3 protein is CASTSKGASYEQYF. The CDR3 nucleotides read TGTGCCAGCACCTCCAAGGGGGCCTCCTACGAGCAGTACTTC.

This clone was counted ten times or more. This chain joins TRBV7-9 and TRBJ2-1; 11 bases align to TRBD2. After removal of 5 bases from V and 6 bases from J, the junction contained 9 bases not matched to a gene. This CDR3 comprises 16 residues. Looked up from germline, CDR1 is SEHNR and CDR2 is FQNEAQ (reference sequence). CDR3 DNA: TGTGCCAGCAGCCGCCGAATAGCGGGAGGGGGCAATGAGCAGTTCTTC. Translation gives CASSRRIAGGGNEQFF.

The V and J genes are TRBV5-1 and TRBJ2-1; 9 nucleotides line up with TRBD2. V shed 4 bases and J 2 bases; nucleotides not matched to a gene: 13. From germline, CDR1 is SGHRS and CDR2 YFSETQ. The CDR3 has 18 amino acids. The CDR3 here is CASSPLMTSGQAYNEQFF. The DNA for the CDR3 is TGCGCCAGCAGCCCTCTAATGACTAGCGGACAGGCCTACAATGAGCAGTTCTTC.

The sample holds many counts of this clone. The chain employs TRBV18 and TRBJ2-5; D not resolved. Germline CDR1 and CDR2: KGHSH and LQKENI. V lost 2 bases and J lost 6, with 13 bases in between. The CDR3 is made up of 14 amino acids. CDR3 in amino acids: CASSPGSNLQTQYF. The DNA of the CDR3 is TGTGCCAGCTCACCAGGCAGTAACCTCCAGACCCAGTACTTC.

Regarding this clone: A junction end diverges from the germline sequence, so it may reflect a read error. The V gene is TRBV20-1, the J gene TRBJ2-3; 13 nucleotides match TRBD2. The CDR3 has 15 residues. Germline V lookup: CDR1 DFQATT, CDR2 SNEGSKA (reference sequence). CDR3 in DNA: TGCAGTGCGATATCCGGGACTAGCGGGACAGGTACGCAGTATTTT. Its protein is CSAISGTSGTGTQYF.

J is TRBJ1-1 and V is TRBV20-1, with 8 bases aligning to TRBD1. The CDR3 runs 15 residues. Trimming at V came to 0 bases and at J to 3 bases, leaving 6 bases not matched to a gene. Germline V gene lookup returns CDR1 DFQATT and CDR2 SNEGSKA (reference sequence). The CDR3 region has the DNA TGCAGTGCTAGAGATTCCCACAGGGGGGACACTGAAGCTTTCTTT. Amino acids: CSARDSHRGDTEAFF.

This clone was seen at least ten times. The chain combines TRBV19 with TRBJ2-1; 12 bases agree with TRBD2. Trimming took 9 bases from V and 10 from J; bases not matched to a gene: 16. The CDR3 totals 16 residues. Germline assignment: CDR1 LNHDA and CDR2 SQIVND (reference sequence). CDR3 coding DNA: TGTGCCAGCGGAAGACTGACTAGCGGGAGCCTTGGGGAGCAGTTCTTC. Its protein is CASGRLTSGSLGEQFF.

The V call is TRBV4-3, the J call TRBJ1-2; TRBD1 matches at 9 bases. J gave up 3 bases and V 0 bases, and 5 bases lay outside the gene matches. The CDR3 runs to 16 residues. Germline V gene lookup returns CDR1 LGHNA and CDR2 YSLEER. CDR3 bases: TGCGCCAGCAGCCAAGAACCGACAGGGGGAGACTATGGCTACACCTTC. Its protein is CASSQEPTGGDYGYTF.

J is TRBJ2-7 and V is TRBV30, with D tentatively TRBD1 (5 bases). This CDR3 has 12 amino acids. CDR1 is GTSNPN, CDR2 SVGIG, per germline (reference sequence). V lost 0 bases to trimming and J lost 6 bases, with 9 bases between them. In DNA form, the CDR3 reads TGTGCCTGGAGTGTACTGGGGCGCGAGCAGTACTTC. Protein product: CAWSVLGREQYF.

The CDR3 spells CASRELAGGNTGELFF. CDR3 bases: TGTGCCAGCAGGGAACTAGCGGGAGGTAACACCGGGGAGCTGTTTTTT. This chain links TRBV11-2 with TRBJ2-2; 12 bases align to TRBD2. V lost 6 bases to trimming and J lost 2 bases; unmatched junction nucleotides: 4. CDR1 is SGHAT and CDR2 is FQNNGV in the germline V gene. This CDR3 is built from 16 residues. The variable domain in full, with the rest retrieved from reference TRBV11-2 and TRBJ2-2, is EAGVAQSPRYKIIEKRQSVAFWCNPISGHATLYWYQQILGQGPKLLIQFQNNGVVDDSQLPKDRFSAERLKGVDSTLKIQPAKLEDSAVYLCASRELAGGNTGELFFGEGSRLTVL.

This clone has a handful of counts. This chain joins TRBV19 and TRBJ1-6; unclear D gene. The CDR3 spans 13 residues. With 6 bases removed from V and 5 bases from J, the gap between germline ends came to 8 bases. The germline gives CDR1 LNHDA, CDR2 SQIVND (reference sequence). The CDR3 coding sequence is TGTGCCAGTAGGCAGCCGAATAATTCACCCCTCCACTTT. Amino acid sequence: CASRQPNNSPLHF.

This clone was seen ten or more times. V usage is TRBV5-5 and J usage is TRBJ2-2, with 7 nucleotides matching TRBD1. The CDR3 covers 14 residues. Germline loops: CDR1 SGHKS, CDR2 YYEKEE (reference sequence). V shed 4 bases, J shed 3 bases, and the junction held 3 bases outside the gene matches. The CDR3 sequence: CASSLQGYTGELFF. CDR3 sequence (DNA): TGTGCCAGCAGCCTACAGGGGTACACCGGGGAGCTGTTTTTT.

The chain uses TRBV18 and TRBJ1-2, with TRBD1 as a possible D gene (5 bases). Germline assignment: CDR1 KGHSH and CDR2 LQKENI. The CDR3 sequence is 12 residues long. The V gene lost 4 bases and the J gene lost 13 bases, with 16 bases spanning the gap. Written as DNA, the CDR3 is TGTGCCAGCTCACTAGGGGAGGGTGTTGGCACCTTC. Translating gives CASSLGEGVGTF.

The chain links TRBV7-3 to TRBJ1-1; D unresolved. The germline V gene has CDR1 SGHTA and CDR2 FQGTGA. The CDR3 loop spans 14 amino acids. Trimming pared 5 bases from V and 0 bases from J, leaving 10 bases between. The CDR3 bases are TGTGCCAGCAGCCGCGGAGGGTTGAACACTGAAGCTTTCTTT. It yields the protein CASSRGGLNTEAFF. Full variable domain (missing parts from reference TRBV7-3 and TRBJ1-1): GAGVSQTPSNKVTEKGKYVELRCDPISGHTALYWYRQSLGQGPEFLIYFQGTGAADDSGLPNDRFFAVRPEGSVSTLKIQRTERGDSAVYLCASSRGGLNTEAFFGQGTRLTVV.